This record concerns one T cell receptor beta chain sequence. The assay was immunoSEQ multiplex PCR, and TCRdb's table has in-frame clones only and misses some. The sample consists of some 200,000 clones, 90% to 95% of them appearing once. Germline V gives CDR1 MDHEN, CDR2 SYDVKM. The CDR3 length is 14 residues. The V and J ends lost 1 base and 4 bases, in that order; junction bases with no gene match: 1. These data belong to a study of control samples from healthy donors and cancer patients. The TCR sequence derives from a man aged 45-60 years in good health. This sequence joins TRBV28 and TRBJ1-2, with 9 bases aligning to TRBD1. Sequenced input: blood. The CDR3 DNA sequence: TGTGCCAGCAGTTTATCGGACAGGGGCTATGGCTACACCTTC. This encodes CASSLSDRGYGYTF.